Below are 22 T cell receptor beta chains sequenced from a single sample in a study of human T cells and chemical hapten exposure. The sample's time point: patch test 1, 2 weeks after DPC sensitization. Treatment noted: therapeutic diphenylcyclopropenone sensitization with weekly scalp DPC. TCRdb fed the RACE reads into MiXCR, producing one record per CDR3 protein. The data show 13,000 to 15,000 distinct CDR3 sequences, with less than 20% seen just once and 6.5% to 9% held by the top ten. The specimen was whole blood, collected in connection with sensitization to the hapten diphenylcyclopropenone (DPC). Receptor source: a woman aged 25-40 years with alopecia areata. Some clones in this sample may be carry-over from other donors' samples.

This clonotype was counted only a few times. The CDR3 DNA reads as TGTGCCAGCAGTCCAGGGGGACAGGGGAACGAGCAGTACGTC. Its translation: CASSPGGQGNEQYV. The chain employs TRBV28 and TRBJ2-7, with 10 bases aligning to TRBD1. J was trimmed by 5 bases and V by 5 bases; bases with no gene match: 6. CDR1 and CDR2 from the germline V gene are MDHEN and SYDVKM. The CDR3 has 14 residues.

This clonotype was detected many times. The chain is built from TRBV28 and TRBJ2-1; perhaps TRBD2 as D (6 bases). CDR3 size: 17 residues. V was clipped by 2 bases and J by 4 bases, with 18 bases between them. CDR1 MDHEN and CDR2 SYDVKM come from the germline V gene. CDR3 bases: TGTGCCAGCAGTTTACCTTGGGGTAGCGGTAGTTACAATGAGCAGTTCTTC. Encoded protein: CASSLPWGSGSYNEQFF.

This clonotype was recorded many times. The chain is built from TRBV6-2 or TRBV6-3 and TRBJ2-3; D is possibly TRBD2 (5 bases). Deletions cut 0 bases from V and 9 bases from J, with 7 bases between. The germline V gene has CDR1 MNHEY and CDR2 SVGEGT. The CDR3 extends over 12 amino acids. The CDR3 DNA follows: TGTGCCAGCAGTTACTCGTGGGAGACGCAGTATTTT. This gives the protein CASSYSWETQYF.

The rearrangement links TRBV7-9 to TRBJ2-7, with 13 bases lining up with TRBD2. With 4 bases clipped from V and 0 bases from J, the junction kept 6 bases outside the gene matches. The V gene's germline CDR1 is SEHNR and CDR2 FQNEAQ (reference sequence). The CDR3 extends over 17 amino acids. Here the CDR3 reads CASSSGLAGRSSYEQYF. In DNA form, the CDR3 reads TGTGCCAGCAGCTCGGGACTAGCGGGGAGGAGCTCCTACGAGCAGTACTTC.

This clonotype was detected a few times. The gene calls are TRBV3-1 and TRBJ2-3, with D unclear. Germline lookup yields CDR1 LGHDT and CDR2 YNNKEL (reference sequence). This CDR3 has 12 amino acids. The V and J ends lost 4 bases and 5 bases respectively, with 7 bases between them. CDR3 nucleotide sequence: TGTGCCAGCAGCCCGACCGGAGATACGCAGTATTTT. Translation gives CASSPTGDTQYF.

The table lists this clonotype with many counts. This chain joins TRBV2 and TRBJ2-1, with D maybe TRBD1 (5 bases). Germline CDR1 and CDR2: SNHLY and FYNNEI. The CDR3 runs to 15 residues. V was trimmed by 2 bases and J by 2 bases, leaving 10 bases between them. The CDR3 protein is CASSESREPYNEQFF. CDR3 bases: TGTGCCAGCAGTGAATCCAGGGAACCCTACAATGAGCAGTTCTTC.

By share of the sample, this clonotype is medium-sized. The gene calls are TRBV12-3 or TRBV12-4 and TRBJ1-1; D gene ambiguous. With 6 bases removed from V and 7 bases from J, the gap between germline ends came to 21 bases. The CDR3 consists of 15 residues. Here the CDR3 DNA reads TGTGCCAGCAGCCGGACTATAAATGGACTAATTGAAGCTTTCTTT. This codes for CASSRTINGLIEAFF.

The genes are TRBV12-3 or TRBV12-4 and TRBJ2-5; the D gene is possibly TRBD1 (6 bases). Trimming shortened V by 3 bases and J by 0 bases, and 8 bases separated the two germline ends. CDR3 length: 14 residues. The CDR3 region has the DNA TGTGCCAGCAGTTTTGGACAGAACCAAGAGACCCAGTACTTC. It encodes CASSFGQNQETQYF.

This clonotype was recorded many times. This rearrangement joins TRBV12-2 to TRBJ2-3; no check of the table's D call, TRBD1, against the DNA was made. TRBV12-2 is marked as a pseudogene. CDR3 size: 14 residues. The CDR3 region has the DNA TGTGCAAGTCGCTTTAAGGCAGGGGGCCGTACGCAGTATTTT. Amino acid sequence: CASRFKAGGRTQYF.

This clonotype was seen more than once but under ten times. This chain links TRBV5-1 with TRBJ1-2; no reliable D call. The CDR3 covers 13 residues. Germline loops: CDR1 SGHRS, CDR2 YFSETQ. Trimming took 0 bases from V and 0 from J, leaving 3 bases between them. This CDR3 is CASSLGANYGYTF. The CDR3, as DNA: TGCGCCAGCAGCTTGGGAGCTAACTATGGCTACACCTTC.

This clonotype is classed as medium-sized. CDR3 residues: CASSEVRGNNSPLHF. The CDR3 region has the DNA TGTGCCAGCAGTGAGGTCAGGGGTAATAATTCACCCCTCCACTTT. The chain has TRBV25-1 and TRBJ1-6; maybe TRBD1 (6 bases). There are 15 residues in the CDR3. The V gene's germline CDR1 is MGHDK and CDR2 SYGVNS. Trimming removed 3 bases from V and 5 bases from J, with 11 bases in between.

This chain links TRBV6-1 with TRBJ1-5, with D perhaps TRBD1 (5 bases). Germline V gene lookup returns CDR1 MNHNS and CDR2 SASEGT. V was pared by 0 bases and J by 3 bases, with 9 bases between. This CDR3 is built from 15 residues. CDR3 coding DNA: TGTGCCAGCAGTGAAGCGGGGGGGTACAATCAGCCCCAGCATTTT. The encoded protein is CASSEAGGYNQPQHF.

V gene TRBV27 combines with J gene TRBJ2-1, with D tentatively TRBD1 (5 bases). The CDR3 is made up of 12 amino acids. Germline CDR1 and CDR2: MNHEY and SMNVEV (reference sequence). V lost 2 bases and J lost 15, with 14 bases in between. CDR3 sequence reads: CASSLPTGTMFF. The CDR3, as DNA: TGTGCCAGCAGTTTACCCACAGGTACAATGTTCTTC.

The chain has TRBV20-1 and TRBJ1-2; the D is unclear. V lost 0 bases and J 1 base, leaving 6 bases between the germline ends. The CDR3 has 13 residues. Germline V gene lookup returns CDR1 DFQATT and CDR2 SNEGSKA (reference sequence). In DNA, the CDR3 is TGCAGTGCTAGAGATACCGGTAACTATGGCTACACCTTC. Translated, it gives CSARDTGNYGYTF.

This clonotype was counted between two and nine times. The V call is TRBV7-6, the J call TRBJ1-6; D is possibly TRBD1 (5 bases). This CDR3 is 17 amino acids long. The germline V and J ends were trimmed by 1 base and 0 bases, with 10 bases remaining between them. The germline gives CDR1 SGHVS, CDR2 FNYEAQ. CDR3 residues: CASSLGRTRSYNSPLHF. CDR3 nucleotides: TGTGCCAGCAGCTTAGGAAGGACACGCTCCTATAATTCACCCCTCCACTTT.

This clonotype was observed at least ten times. This rearrangement joins TRBV7-9 to TRBJ2-7, with TRBD1 as a possible D gene (6 bases). From germline, CDR1 is SEHNR and CDR2 FQNEAQ (reference sequence). Trimming left V 2 bases short and J 3 bases short, with 11 bases between. This CDR3 is 14 amino acids long. CDR3 nucleotides: TGTGCCAGCAGCTTAACGGGACATATCTACGAGCAGTACTTC. It encodes CASSLTGHIYEQYF.

V usage is TRBV7-9 and J usage is TRBJ2-3; TRBD2 is a possible D gene (5 bases). Germline V gene lookup returns CDR1 SEHNR and CDR2 FQNEAQ (reference sequence). The ends were cut back, 8 bases at V and 0 bases at J, with 9 bases in the middle. The CDR3 contains 13 residues. CDR3 bases: TGTGCCAGCGGGAGACCTAGCACAGATACGCAGTATTTT. The encoded protein is CASGRPSTDTQYF.

This chain links TRBV6-2 or TRBV6-3 with TRBJ1-1; 10 bases agree with TRBD1. The CDR3 has 14 residues. The J segment lost 4 bases and the V segment lost 6 bases, leaving 5 bases of the junction unmatched. Germline CDR1 is MNHEY and CDR2 is SVGEGT. Here the CDR3 DNA reads TGTGCCAGCAGGACAGGGGGCTCTGTCACTGAAGCTTTCTTT. As protein: CASRTGGSVTEAFF.

V usage is TRBV4-1 and J usage is TRBJ2-7; D ambiguous. The V and J ends lost 0 bases and 1 base respectively, with 13 bases between them. The CDR3 has 16 residues. Germline CDR1 is MGHRA and CDR2 is YSYEKL. In DNA form, the CDR3 reads TGCGCCAGCAGCCAAGAGACCCCCGGCTTATCCTACGAGCAGTACTTC. Translation gives CASSQETPGLSYEQYF.

Many counts were recorded for this clonotype. The rearrangement uses TRBV5-1 and TRBJ1-5; D call uncertain. Looked up from germline, CDR1 is SGHRS and CDR2 is YFSETQ. V was shortened by 2 bases and J by 3 bases, with 12 bases between the two germline ends. This CDR3 is built from 15 residues. CDR3 DNA sequence: TGCGCCAGCAGCTTATCTGGGGAGTACAATCAGCCCCAGCATTTT. Encoded protein: CASSLSGEYNQPQHF.

In its sample, this clonotype was seen many times. The V and J genes are TRBV9 and TRBJ1-2; D unresolved. Per germline, CDR1 SGDLS and CDR2 YYNGEE. Trimming removed 5 bases from V and 8 bases from J, with 13 bases in between. The CDR3 has 12 amino acids. CDR3 in amino acids: CASRRGIGGYTF. DNA for the CDR3: TGTGCCAGCAGGCGAGGGATCGGCGGCTACACCTTC.

This clonotype was seen at least ten times. The chain recombines TRBV7-8 with TRBJ2-3; D gene uncertain. The CDR3 runs 15 residues. V lost 2 bases and J 2 bases, leaving 11 bases between the germline ends. In germline, CDR1 is SGHVS, CDR2 FQNEAQ. For the CDR3, the DNA is TGTGCCAGCAGCTTACTGTGGGTCCCCACAGATACGCAGTATTTT. Its protein is CASSLLWVPTDTQYF.